This T cell receptor (beta chain) emerged from a study of blood T cell repertoires in COVID-19. Study overall: COVID-19 samples, acute and convalescent, were from the United States, Italy and Spain. The analysed material was cDNA or gDNA that came from T cells, B-cell-depleted T cells, or PBMCs.

Study processing details: Reference gene primer amplification in the assay estimated nucleated cell counts. Libraries were prepared by immunoSEQ multiplex PCR; TCRdb keeps only in-frame clonotypes and omits some of them. From that table come the V and J calls and clone size; the DNA was used to work out D and trimming. The repertoire holds roughly 13,000 clones, 73% seen once, with under 25% in the top ten. The specimen sequenced was peripheral blood. This receptor was taken from a boy aged 2 to 9 with active or convalescent COVID-19.

The CDR3 DNA sequence: TGTGCCAGCAGTTTATCCAGGGGTACCGGGGAGCTGTTTTTT. Its translation: CASSLSRGTGELFF. The chain uses TRBV27 and TRBJ2-2; the D gene is possibly TRBD1 (6 bases). CDR3 length equals 14 residues. Germline V lookup: CDR1 MNHEY, CDR2 SMNVEV (reference sequence). The V end was cut by 0 bases, the J end by 5 bases, with 7 bases between.